This T cell receptor beta chain is drawn from a study of regulatory T cells in long-lasting Graves disease. Findings of the study overall: Sharing of public clonotypes was greater in persistent patients (about 3,000) than in new patients (roughly 1,000).

This clonotype was recorded a few times. Its antigen remains unknown. In building TCR beta libraries, iRepertoire HTBI primers were used together with Arm-PCR of CDR3 regions. TCRdb redid the calling of the multiplex PCR reads with MiXCR, one entry per CDR3 protein. The top ten hold about 32% of the sample, which has roughly 350,000 distinct CDR3 sequences, over 15% seen once. The CDR3 is 15 residues long. V was clipped by 5 bases and J by 4 bases, with 17 bases between them. The germline CDR1 and CDR2 sequences are LNHDA and SQIVND (reference sequence). Indicated time point: newly diagnosed GD, antithyroid drugs for less than 3 months. Extracted PBMC RNA gave rise to the TCR library. Graves' disease diagnoses followed American Thyroid Association guidelines. These same records also appear under a second study, on T cells in Graves' hyperthyroidism and ophthalmopathy. From that report: The TCR CDR3 first-round RT-PCR relied on the HTBI primer set.

The V call is TRBV19, the J call TRBJ1-2, with D possibly matching TRBD1 (5 bases). This TCR derives from a man aged 40-49 years with Graves disease. The material was peripheral blood mononuclear cells (PBMCs), obtained at new diagnosis, from a patient treated with antithyroid drugs. The CDR3 region has the DNA TGTGCCAGTAGTCCGAGCCATCAGGGCCTCTATGGCTACACCTTC. It yields the protein CASSPSHQGLYGYTF.